This T cell receptor beta chain appears in the sequencing data of a study of Ad26.COV2.S vaccination and SARS-CoV-2 variants. Study-wide context: Donor was one of the participants in the Ad26.COV2.S arm of the COV1001 trial.

Clones were sequenced by immunoSEQ multiplex PCR, and TCRdb holds only the in-frame ones, with some missing. The data show fewer than 500,000 clones, roughly nine tenths seen once. This clone was seen a single time. Its antigen remains unidentified. Treatment: some 19 received Ad26.COV2.S at low or high dose, single or two shots; roughly 5 received placebo; per-sample allocation not given. Specimens were obtained on day 63 following the first vaccine or placebo injection. Trimming took off 3 bases at V and 10 bases at J, with 14 bases between the two ends. The CDR3 has 13 amino acids. CDR1 is SNHLY and CDR2 is FYNNEI in the germline V gene. Whole-study findings and limits: A substantial breadth of spike-specific CD8+ and CD4+ T cell responses after vaccination has been reported. People who got the vaccine had more spike-specific TCR breadth than people who got placebo.

The sequences come from peripheral blood, collected in a trial of Ad26.COV2.S vaccine versus placebo. This receptor was obtained from a person aged 18-60 years who received the Ad26.COV2.S COVID-19 vaccine or a placebo. This chain uses TRBV2 with TRBJ2-3; weak D call: TRBD1 (6 bases). In DNA form, the CDR3 reads TGTGCCAGCAGTGAGGTAGCCGGGACATCGCAGTATTTT. This codes for CASSEVAGTSQYF.